These T cell receptor beta chains were read from a single sample in a study of OX40 agonist ivuxolimab in advanced cancers. Here immunoSEQ multiplex PCR was the method, and the copy in TCRdb shows in-frame clones only, minus some. Found here are roughly 65,000 clones, 60% to 85% of them singletons; the top ten hold 2% to 2.5%. The sequenced sample was CD4+ or CD8+ T cells sorted from blood, obtained in a trial of the OX40 agonist ivuxolimab. The source of these receptors is an adult with an advanced solid tumor such as melanoma, head and neck, liver or kidney cancer. Both conserved end residues are part of each CDR3. A D gene is named only where the DNA matches it firmly. Clone size, where shown, is once, few, many, or a class for clones that have expanded.

cdr3_aa: CASSMGLAGARDTQYF
cdr3_nt: TGTGCCAGCAGCATGGGACTAGCGGGGGCTCGCGATACGCAGTATTTT
clone_size: few
v_call: TRBV11-3
d_call: TRBD2
j_call: TRBJ2-3

cdr3_aa: CASSGEGWKLFF
cdr3_nt: TGTGCCAGCAGTGGGGAGGGTTGGAAACTGTTTTTT
clone_size: .
v_call: TRBV2
d_call: .
j_call: TRBJ1-4

cdr3_aa: CATSRHGSYEQYF
cdr3_nt: TGTGCCACCAGCAGACATGGATCCTACGAGCAGTACTTC
clone_size: .
v_call: TRBV15
d_call: .
j_call: TRBJ2-7

cdr3_aa: CASSPGRGNTEAFF
cdr3_nt: TGTGCCAGCAGCCCCGGGAGGGGGAACACTGAAGCTTTCTTT
clone_size: .
v_call: TRBV7-3
d_call: .
j_call: TRBJ1-1

cdr3_aa: CASSGSGGVTGQYF
cdr3_nt: TGTGCCAGCAGTGGGAGCGGGGGGGTTACGGGGCAGTACTTC
clone_size: .
v_call: TRBV2
d_call: TRBD2
j_call: TRBJ2-7

cdr3_aa: CASSLPSGRTNEQFF
cdr3_nt: TGTGCCAGCAGCTTACCTAGCGGAAGAACCAATGAGCAGTTCTTC
clone_size: once
v_call: TRBV11-2
d_call: TRBD2
j_call: TRBJ2-1

cdr3_aa: CASSIDRGGDAFF
cdr3_nt: TGTGCCAGTAGTATAGATCGTGGAGGGGATGCTTTCTTT
clone_size: .
v_call: TRBV19
d_call: .
j_call: TRBJ1-1

cdr3_aa: CASKGQGTNEQFF
cdr3_nt: TGTGCCAGCAAGGGACAGGGCACTAATGAGCAGTTCTTC
clone_size: .
v_call: TRBV7-9
d_call: TRBD1
j_call: TRBJ2-1

cdr3_aa: CASSLGWVENQPQHF
cdr3_nt: TGTGCCAGCAGCTTAGGATGGGTGGAAAATCAGCCCCAGCATTTT
clone_size: .
v_call: TRBV7-2
d_call: .
j_call: TRBJ1-5

cdr3_aa: CASSADMTNTGELFF
cdr3_nt: TGTGCCAGCAGCGCGGACATGACGAACACCGGGGAGCTGTTTTTT
clone_size: .
v_call: TRBV5-4
d_call: .
j_call: TRBJ2-2

cdr3_aa: CASSTLAGLAKNIQYF
cdr3_nt: TGTGCCAGTAGTACCCTAGCGGGACTTGCCAAAAACATTCAGTACTTC
clone_size: .
v_call: TRBV19
d_call: TRBD2
j_call: TRBJ2-4